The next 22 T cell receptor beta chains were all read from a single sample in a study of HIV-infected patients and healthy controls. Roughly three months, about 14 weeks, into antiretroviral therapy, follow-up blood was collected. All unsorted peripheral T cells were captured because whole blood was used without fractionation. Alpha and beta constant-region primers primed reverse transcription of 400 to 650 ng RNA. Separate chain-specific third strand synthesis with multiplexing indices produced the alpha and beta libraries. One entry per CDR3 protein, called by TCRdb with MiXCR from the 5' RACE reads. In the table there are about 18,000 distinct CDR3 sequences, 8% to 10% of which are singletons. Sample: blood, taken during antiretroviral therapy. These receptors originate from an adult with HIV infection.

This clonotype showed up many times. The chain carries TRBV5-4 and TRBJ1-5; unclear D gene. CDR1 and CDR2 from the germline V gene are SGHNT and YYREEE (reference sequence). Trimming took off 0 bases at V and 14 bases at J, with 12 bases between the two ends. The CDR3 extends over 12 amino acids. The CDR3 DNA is TGTGCCAGCAGCTTGGATTTAAGCAATGAGCATTTT. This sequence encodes CASSLDLSNEHF.

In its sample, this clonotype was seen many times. CDR3 sequence reads: CASSRGGTDTQYF. CDR3 nucleotide sequence: TGTGCCAGTAGCAGAGGGGGCACAGATACGCAGTATTTT. The chain carries TRBV19 and TRBJ2-3; D may match TRBD1 or TRBD2 (5 bases each). Germline assignment: CDR1 LNHDA and CDR2 SQIVND (reference sequence). V lost 6 bases to trimming and J lost 1 base, with 8 bases between them. The CDR3 is made up of 13 amino acids. Based on the CDR3 plus reference TRBV19 and TRBJ2-3, the full variable domain is DGGITQSPKYLFRKEGQNVTLSCEQNLNHDAMYWYRQDPGQGLRLIYYSQIVNDFQKGDIAEGYSVSREKKESFPLTVTSAQKNPTAFYLCASSRGGTDTQYFGPGTRLTVL.

The CDR3 DNA reads TGTGCCAGCAGTCCCGACGCCACCTACGAGCAGTACTTC. Its protein product is CASSPDATYEQYF. The genes are TRBV28 and TRBJ2-7; no definite D call. Looked up from germline, CDR1 is MDHEN and CDR2 is SYDVKM. The CDR3 has 13 amino acids. The germline V and J ends were trimmed by 5 bases and 2 bases, with 10 bases remaining between them. Based on the CDR3 plus reference TRBV28 and TRBJ2-7, the full variable domain is DVKVTQSSRYLVKRTGEKVFLECVQDMDHENMFWYRQDPGLGLRLIYFSYDVKMKEKGDIPEGYSVSREKKERFSLILESASTNQTSMYLCASSPDATYEQYFGPGTRLTVT.

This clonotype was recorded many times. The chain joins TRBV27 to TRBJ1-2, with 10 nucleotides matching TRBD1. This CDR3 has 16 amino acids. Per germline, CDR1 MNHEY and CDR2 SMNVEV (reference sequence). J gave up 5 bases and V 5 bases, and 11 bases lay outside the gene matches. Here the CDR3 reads CASSPRQGAVPYGYTF. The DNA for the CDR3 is TGTGCCAGCAGTCCCAGACAGGGGGCCGTTCCTTATGGCTACACCTTC.

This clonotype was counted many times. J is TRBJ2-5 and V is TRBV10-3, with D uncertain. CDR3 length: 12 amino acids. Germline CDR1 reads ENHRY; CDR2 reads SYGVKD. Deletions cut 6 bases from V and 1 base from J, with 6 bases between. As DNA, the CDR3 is TGTGCCATCAGCCAGCCCCAAGAGACCCAGTACTTC. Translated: CAISQPQETQYF.

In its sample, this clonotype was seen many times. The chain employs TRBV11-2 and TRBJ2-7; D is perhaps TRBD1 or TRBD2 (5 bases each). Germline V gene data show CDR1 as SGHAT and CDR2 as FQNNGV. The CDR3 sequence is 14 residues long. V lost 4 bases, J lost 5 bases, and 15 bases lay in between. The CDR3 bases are TGTGCCAGCAGCTCGGGACCGGGGTTCGACGAGCAGTACTTC. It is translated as CASSSGPGFDEQYF.

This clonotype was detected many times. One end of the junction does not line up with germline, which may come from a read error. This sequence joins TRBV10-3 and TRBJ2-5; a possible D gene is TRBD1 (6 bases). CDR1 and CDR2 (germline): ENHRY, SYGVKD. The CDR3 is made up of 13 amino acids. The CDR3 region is CAISGGQQEAQYF. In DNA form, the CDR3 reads TGTGCCATCAGTGGGGGGCAGCAAGAGGCCCAGTACTTC.

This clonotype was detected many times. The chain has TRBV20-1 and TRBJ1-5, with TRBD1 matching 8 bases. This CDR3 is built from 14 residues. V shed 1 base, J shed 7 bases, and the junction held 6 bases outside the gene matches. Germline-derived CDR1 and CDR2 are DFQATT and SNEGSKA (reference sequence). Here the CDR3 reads CSARAGQGGQPQHF. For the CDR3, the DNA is TGCAGTGCTAGAGCCGGACAGGGTGGCCAGCCCCAGCATTTT.

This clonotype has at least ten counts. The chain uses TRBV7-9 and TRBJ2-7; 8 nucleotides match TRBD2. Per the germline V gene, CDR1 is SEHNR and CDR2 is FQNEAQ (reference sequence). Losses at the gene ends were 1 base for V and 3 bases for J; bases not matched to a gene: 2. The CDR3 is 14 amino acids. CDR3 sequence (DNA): TGTGCCAGCAGCTTAGTTAGCGGGGTCTACGAGCAGTACTTC. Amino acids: CASSLVSGVYEQYF.

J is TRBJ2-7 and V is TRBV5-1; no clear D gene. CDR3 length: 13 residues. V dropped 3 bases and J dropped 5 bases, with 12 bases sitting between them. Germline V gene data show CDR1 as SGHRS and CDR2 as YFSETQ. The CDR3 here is CASSSLPHDEQYF. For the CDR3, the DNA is TGCGCCAGCAGCTCACTACCCCACGACGAGCAGTACTTC.

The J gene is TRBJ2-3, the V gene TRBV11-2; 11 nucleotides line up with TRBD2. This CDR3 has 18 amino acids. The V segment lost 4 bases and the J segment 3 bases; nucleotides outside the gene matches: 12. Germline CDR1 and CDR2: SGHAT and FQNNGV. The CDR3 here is CASSSPGLAVAQTDTQYF. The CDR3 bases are TGTGCCAGCAGCTCCCCGGGACTAGCGGTCGCCCAGACAGATACGCAGTATTTT. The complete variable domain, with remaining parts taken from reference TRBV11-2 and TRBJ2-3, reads EAGVAQSPRYKIIEKRQSVAFWCNPISGHATLYWYQQILGQGPKLLIQFQNNGVVDDSQLPKDRFSAERLKGVDSTLKIQPAKLEDSAVYLCASSSPGLAVAQTDTQYFGPGTRLTVL.

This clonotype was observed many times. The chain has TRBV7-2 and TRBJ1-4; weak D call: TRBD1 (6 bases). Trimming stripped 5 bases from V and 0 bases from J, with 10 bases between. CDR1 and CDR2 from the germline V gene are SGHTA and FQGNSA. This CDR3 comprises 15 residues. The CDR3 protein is CASSTQGATNEKLFF. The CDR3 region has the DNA TGTGCCAGCAGCACACAGGGTGCAACTAATGAAAAACTGTTTTTT.

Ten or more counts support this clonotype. In DNA form, the CDR3 reads TGTGCCAGCAGTTTTTTTGGCCGAGAACAGCCCCAGCATTTT. Its translation: CASSFFGREQPQHF. J is TRBJ1-5 and V is TRBV6-2 or TRBV6-3, with no clear D. Germline-derived CDR1 and CDR2 are MNHEY and SVGEGT. V was cut by 4 bases and J by 7 bases, with 14 bases left in between. CDR3 length: 14 residues.

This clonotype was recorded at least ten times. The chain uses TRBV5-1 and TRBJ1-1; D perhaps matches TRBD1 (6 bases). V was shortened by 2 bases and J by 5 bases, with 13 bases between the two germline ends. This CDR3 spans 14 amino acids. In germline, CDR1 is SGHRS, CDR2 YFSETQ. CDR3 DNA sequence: TGCGCCAGCAGCTTAAGGGTCCAGGGGACTGAAGCTTTCTTT. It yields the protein CASSLRVQGTEAFF. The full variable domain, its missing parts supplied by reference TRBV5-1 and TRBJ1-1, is KAGVTQTPRYLIKTRGQQVTLSCSPISGHRSVSWYQQTPGQGLQFLFEYFSETQRNKGNFPGRFSGRQFSNSRSEMNVSTLELGDSALYLCASSLRVQGTEAFFGQGTRLTVV.

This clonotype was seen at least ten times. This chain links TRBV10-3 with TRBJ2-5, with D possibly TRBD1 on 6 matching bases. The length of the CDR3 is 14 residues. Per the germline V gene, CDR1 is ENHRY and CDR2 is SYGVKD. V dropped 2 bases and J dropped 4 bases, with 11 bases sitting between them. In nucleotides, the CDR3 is TGTGCCATCAGTGAGGGAAGGGGGTCAGAGACCCAGTACTTC. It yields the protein CAISEGRGSETQYF.

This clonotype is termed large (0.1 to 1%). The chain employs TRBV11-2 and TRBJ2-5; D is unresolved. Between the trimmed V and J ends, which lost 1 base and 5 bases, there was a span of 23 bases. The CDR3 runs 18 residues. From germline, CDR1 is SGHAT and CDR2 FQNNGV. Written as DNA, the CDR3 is TGTGCCAGCAGCTTAGGTGGATCTATATTAGAAGTGTGGGAGACCCAGTACTTC. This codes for CASSLGGSILEVWETQYF.

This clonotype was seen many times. CDR3 protein: CASSLAIAGAQDTQYF. The CDR3 DNA is TGTGCCAGCAGCTTAGCTATAGCGGGGGCTCAAGATACGCAGTATTTT. The V call is TRBV7-3, the J call TRBJ2-3; 9 bases align to TRBD2. This CDR3 has 16 residues. Germline V CDR1 and CDR2: SGHTA, FQGTGA. V gave up 2 bases and J gave up 5 bases; unmatched junction bases: 8.

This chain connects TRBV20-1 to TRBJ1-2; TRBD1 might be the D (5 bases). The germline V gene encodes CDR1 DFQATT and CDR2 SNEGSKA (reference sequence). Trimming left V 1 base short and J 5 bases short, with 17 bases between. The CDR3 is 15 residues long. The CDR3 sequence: CSARGPDSLIYGYTF. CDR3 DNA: TGCAGTGCTAGAGGCCCCGACAGTTTAATATATGGCTACACCTTC.

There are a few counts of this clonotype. CDR3 DNA sequence: TGTGCCAGCAGCTTAGGGCGGGAGAACGAGCAGTACTTC. Translated: CASSLGRENEQYF. The chain couples TRBV7-6 to TRBJ2-7; 7 positions match TRBD2. CDR1 and CDR2 (germline): SGHVS, FNYEAQ. CDR3 length: 13 amino acids. Unmatched junction bases numbered 2, after V lost 1 base and J lost 5 bases.

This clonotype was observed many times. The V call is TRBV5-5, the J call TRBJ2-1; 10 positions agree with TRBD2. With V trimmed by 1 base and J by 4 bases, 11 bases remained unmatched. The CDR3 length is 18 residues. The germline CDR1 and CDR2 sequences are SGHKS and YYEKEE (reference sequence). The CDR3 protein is CASSLIAGGPTSYNEQFF. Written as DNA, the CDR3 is TGTGCCAGCAGCTTGATAGCGGGGGGCCCTACTTCGTACAATGAGCAGTTCTTC.

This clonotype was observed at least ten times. CDR3 amino acids: CASSWRGYLEPQHF. The CDR3 DNA follows: TGTGCCAGCAGCTGGAGGGGGTACTTGGAGCCCCAGCATTTT. The genes are TRBV5-6 and TRBJ1-5, with TRBD1 as a possible D gene (6 bases). From germline, CDR1 is SGHDT and CDR2 YYEEEE. V was cut by 3 bases and J by 8 bases, with 15 bases left in between. This CDR3 has 14 amino acids. The full variable domain, in which reference TRBV5-6 and TRBJ1-5 provide the parts outside the CDR3, is DAGVTQSPTHLIKTRGQQVTLRCSPKSGHDTVSWYQQALGQGPQFIFQYYEEEERQRGNFPDRFSGHQFPNYSSELNVNALLLGDSALYLCASSWRGYLEPQHFGDGTRLSIL.

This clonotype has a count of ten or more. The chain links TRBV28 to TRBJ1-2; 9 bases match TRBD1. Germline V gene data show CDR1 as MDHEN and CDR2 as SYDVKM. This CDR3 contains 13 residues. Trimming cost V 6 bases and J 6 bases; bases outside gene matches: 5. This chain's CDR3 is CASSIQGAHGYTF. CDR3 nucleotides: TGTGCCAGCAGCATACAGGGGGCGCATGGCTACACCTTC.